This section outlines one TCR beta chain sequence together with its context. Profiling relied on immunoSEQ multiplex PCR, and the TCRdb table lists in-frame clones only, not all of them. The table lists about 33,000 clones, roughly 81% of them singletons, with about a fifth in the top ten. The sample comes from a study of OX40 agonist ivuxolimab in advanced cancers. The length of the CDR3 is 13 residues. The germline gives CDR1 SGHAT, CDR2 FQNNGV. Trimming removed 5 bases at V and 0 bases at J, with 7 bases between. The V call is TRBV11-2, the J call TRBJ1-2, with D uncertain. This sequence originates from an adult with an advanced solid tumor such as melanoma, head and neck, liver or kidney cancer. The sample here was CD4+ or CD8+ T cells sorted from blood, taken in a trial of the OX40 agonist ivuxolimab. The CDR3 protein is CASSPTSNYGYTF. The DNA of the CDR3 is TGTGCCAGCAGCCCTACCTCTAACTATGGCTACACCTTC.